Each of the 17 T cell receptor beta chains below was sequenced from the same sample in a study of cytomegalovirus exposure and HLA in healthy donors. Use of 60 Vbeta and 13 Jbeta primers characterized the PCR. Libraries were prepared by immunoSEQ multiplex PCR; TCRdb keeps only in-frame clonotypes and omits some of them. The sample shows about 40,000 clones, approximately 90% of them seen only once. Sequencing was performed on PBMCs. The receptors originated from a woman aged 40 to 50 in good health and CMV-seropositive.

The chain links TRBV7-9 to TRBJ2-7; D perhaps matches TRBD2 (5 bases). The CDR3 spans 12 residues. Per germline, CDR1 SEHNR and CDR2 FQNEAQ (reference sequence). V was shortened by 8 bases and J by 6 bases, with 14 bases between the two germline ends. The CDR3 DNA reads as TGTGCCAGCGGCGGGTATAAGGGCGAGCAGTACTTC. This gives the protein CASGGYKGEQYF.

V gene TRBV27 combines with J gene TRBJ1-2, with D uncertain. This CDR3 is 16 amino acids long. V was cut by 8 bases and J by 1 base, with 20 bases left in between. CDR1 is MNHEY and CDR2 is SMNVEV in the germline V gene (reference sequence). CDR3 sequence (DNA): TGTGCCAGCGCACCCTTCCGACAAAGAGTTAACTATGGCTACACCTTC. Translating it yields CASAPFRQRVNYGYTF.

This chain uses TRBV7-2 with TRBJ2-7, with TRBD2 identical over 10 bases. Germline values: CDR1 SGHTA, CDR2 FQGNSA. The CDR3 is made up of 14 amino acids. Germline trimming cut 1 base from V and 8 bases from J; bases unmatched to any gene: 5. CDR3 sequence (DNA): TGTGCCAGCAGCTTAGATAGCGGGGGGCGTCAGCAGTACTTC. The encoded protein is CASSLDSGGRQQYF.

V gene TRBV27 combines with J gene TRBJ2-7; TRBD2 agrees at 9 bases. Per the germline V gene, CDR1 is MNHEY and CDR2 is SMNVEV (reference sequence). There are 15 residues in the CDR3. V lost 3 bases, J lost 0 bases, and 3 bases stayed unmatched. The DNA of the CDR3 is TGTGCCAGCAGTTTTATAGCGGGGGCCTCCTACGAGCAGTACTTC. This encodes CASSFIAGASYEQYF.

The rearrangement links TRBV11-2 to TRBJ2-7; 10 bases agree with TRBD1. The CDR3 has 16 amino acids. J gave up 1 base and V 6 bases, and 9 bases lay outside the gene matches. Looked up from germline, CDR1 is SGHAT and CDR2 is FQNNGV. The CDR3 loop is CASRWTGGSLSYEQYF. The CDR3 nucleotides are TGTGCCAGCAGGTGGACAGGGGGTTCGTTATCCTACGAGCAGTACTTC.

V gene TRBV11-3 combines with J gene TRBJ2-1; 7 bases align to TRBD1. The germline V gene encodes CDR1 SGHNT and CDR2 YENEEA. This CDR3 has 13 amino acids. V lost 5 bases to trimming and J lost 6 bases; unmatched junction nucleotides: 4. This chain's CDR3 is CASSLGQVNEQFF. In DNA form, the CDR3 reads TGTGCCAGCAGCCTCGGACAGGTCAATGAGCAGTTCTTC. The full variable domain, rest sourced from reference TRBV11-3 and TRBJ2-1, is EAGVVQSPRYKIIEKKQPVAFWCNPISGHNTLYWYLQNLGQGPELLIRYENEEAVDDSQLPKDRFSAERLKGVDSTLKIQPAELGDSAVYLCASSLGQVNEQFFGPGTRLTVL.

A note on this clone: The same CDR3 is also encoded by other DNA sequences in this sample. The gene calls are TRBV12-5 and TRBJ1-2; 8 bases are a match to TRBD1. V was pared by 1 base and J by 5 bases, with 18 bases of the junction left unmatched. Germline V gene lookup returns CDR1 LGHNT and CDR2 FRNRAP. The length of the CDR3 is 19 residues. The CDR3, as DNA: TGTGCTAGTGGTTTGGGAAAGGGGACAGGCAACGACAAATTGTATGGCTACACCTTC. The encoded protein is CASGLGKGTGNDKLYGYTF.

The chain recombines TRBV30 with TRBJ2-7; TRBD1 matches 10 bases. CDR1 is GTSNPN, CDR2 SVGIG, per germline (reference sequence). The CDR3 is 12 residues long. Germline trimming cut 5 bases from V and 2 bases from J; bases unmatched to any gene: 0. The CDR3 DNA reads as TGTGCCTGGGGACAGGGGGCCTACGAGCAGTACTTC. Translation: CAWGQGAYEQYF. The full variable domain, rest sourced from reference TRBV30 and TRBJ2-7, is SQTIHQWPATLVQPVGSPLSLECTVEGTSNPNLYWYRQAAGRGLQLLFYSVGIGQISSEVPQNLSASRPQDRQFILSSKKLLLSDSGFYLCAWGQGAYEQYFGPGTRLTVT.

This CDR3 reads CASRAGGREKLFF. The CDR3 region has the DNA TGTGCCAGCAGAGCAGGGGGCAGGGAAAAACTGTTTTTT. This chain joins TRBV27 and TRBJ1-4, with 8 nucleotides matching TRBD1. The CDR3 runs to 13 residues. V trimming: 6 bases; J trimming: 8 bases; junction bases outside the gene matches: 5. The germline gives CDR1 MNHEY, CDR2 SMNVEV (reference sequence).

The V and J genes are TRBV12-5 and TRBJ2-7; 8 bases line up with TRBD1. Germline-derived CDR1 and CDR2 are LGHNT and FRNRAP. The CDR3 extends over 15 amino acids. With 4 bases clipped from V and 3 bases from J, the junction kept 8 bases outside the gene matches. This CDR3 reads CASGSGQGWVYEQYF. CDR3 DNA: TGTGCTAGTGGTTCAGGACAGGGATGGGTCTACGAGCAGTACTTC.

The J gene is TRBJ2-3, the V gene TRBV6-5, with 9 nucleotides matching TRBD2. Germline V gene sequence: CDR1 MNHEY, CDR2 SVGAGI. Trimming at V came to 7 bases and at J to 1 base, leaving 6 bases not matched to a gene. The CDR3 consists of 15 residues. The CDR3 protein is CASTASGEGTDTQYF. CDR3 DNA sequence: TGTGCCAGCACAGCTAGCGGGGAAGGCACAGATACGCAGTATTTT.

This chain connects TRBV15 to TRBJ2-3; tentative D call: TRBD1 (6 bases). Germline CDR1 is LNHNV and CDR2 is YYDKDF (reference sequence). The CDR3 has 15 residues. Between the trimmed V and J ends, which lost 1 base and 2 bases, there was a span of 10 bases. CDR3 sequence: CATSRGTAHTDTQYF. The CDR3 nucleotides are TGTGCCACCAGCAGAGGGACAGCACACACAGATACGCAGTATTTT.

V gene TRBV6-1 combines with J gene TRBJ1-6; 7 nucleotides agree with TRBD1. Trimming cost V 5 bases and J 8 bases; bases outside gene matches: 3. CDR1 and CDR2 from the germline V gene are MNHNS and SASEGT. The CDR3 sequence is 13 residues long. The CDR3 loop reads CASSQTGDSPLHF. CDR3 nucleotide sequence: TGTGCCAGCAGTCAAACAGGGGATTCACCCCTCCACTTT.

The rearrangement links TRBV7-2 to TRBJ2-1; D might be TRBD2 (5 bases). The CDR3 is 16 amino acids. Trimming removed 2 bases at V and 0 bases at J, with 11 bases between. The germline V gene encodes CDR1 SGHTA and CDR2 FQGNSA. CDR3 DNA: TGTGCCAGCAGCTTACGGACTCCACACTCCTACAATGAGCAGTTCTTC. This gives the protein CASSLRTPHSYNEQFF.

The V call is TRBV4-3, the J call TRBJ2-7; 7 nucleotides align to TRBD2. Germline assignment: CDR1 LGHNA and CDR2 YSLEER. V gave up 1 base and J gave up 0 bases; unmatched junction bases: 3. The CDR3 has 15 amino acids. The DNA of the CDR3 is TGCGCCAGCAGCCAAGCTGGGACTAACTCCTACGAGCAGTACTTC. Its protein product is CASSQAGTNSYEQYF.

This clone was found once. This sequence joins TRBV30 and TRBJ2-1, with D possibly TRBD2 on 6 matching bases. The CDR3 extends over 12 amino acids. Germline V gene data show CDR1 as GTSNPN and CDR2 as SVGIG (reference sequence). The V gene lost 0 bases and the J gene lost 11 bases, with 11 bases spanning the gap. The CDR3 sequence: CAWSVPGDQQFF. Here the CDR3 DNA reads TGTGCCTGGAGTGTACCGGGGGACCAGCAGTTCTTC.

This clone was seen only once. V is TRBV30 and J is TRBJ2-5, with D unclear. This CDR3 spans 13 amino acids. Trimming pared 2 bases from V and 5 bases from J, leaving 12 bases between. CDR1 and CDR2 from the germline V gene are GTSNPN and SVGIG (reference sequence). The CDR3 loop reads CAWSPLGPETQYF. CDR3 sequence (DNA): TGTGCCTGGAGTCCTCTAGGTCCGGAGACCCAGTACTTC. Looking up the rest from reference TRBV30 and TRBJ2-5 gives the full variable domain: SQTIHQWPATLVQPVGSPLSLECTVEGTSNPNLYWYRQAAGRGLQLLFYSVGIGQISSEVPQNLSASRPQDRQFILSSKKLLLSDSGFYLCAWSPLGPETQYFGPGTRLLVL.